The 27 T cell receptor beta chains presented below share a single source sample, sequenced in a study of T cell responses to AZD1222 COVID-19 vaccine (dated by TCRdb to the early 2020s). Library creation used the immunoSEQ multiplex PCR assay. The clones in this table, taken by TCRdb from immuneACCESS, are in-frame only. Not every clone is retained; where verified, under half of the shortfall comes from an unresolved V gene, and the cause of the rest is unknown. This sample holds under 200,000 clones; about 90% were observed only once. The ten largest clones add up to 1.9% of the sample. In light of the paper, this sample's time point label describes: baseline before first vaccination. The sequences come from peripheral blood, collected on day 0 of AZD1222 vaccination. The receptors derive from an adult in good health.

The chain joins TRBV28 to TRBJ1-2; D perhaps matches TRBD1 (6 bases). CDR1 is MDHEN and CDR2 is SYDVKM in the germline V gene. This CDR3 region has 11 residues. The CDR3 nucleotides read TGTGCTTGGGGGGGCAACTATGGCTACACCTTC. This encodes CAWGGNYGYTF.

The genes are TRBV30 and TRBJ1-5; D is unresolved. The CDR3 is 14 residues long. Germline-derived CDR1 and CDR2 are GTSNPN and SVGIG (reference sequence). Trimming removed 3 bases from V and 0 bases from J, with 9 bases in between. The DNA for the CDR3 is TGTGCCTGGAGGCTCAGGAATAGCAATCAGCCCCAGCATTTT. Translated: CAWRLRNSNQPQHF.

A note on this clone: Sequence at one end of the junction differs from germline and may be a read error. The chain links TRBV6-2 or TRBV6-3 to TRBJ2-5, with 12 bases lining up with TRBD2. Germline lookup yields CDR1 MNHEY and CDR2 SVGEGT. This CDR3 comprises 15 residues. CDR3 sequence reads: CASSGLAGFQGTQYF. For the CDR3, the DNA is TGTGCCAGCAGCGGACTAGCGGGATTTCAAGGGACCCAGTACTTC.

CDR3 DNA: TGTGCCAGCATCCGTCGGGGACAAGGCTCTGGAAACACCATATATTTT. This sequence encodes CASIRRGQGSGNTIYF. The genes are TRBV28 and TRBJ1-3; D is perhaps TRBD1 (6 bases). V shed 7 bases and J shed 0 bases, with 16 bases lying between them. The CDR3 contains 16 residues. CDR1 is MDHEN and CDR2 is SYDVKM in the germline V gene. The variable domain in full, completed from reference TRBV28 and TRBJ1-3, reads DVKVTQSSRYLVKRTGEKVFLECVQDMDHENMFWYRQDPGLGLRLIYFSYDVKMKEKGDIPEGYSVSREKKERFSLILESASTNQTSMYLCASIRRGQGSGNTIYFGEGSWLTVV.

The gene calls are TRBV29-1 and TRBJ2-3; TRBD1 aligns across 9 bases. The CDR3 length is 14 residues. Germline V gene data show CDR1 as SQVTM and CDR2 as ANQGSEA. J lost 4 bases, V lost 7 bases, and 9 bases had no gene match. Written as DNA, the CDR3 is TGCAGCGCAGCGGGACAGGGCGCGCCAGATACGCAGTATTTT. Translating it yields CSAAGQGAPDTQYF.

The chain employs TRBV6-1 and TRBJ2-6; D is unclear. From germline, CDR1 is MNHNS and CDR2 SASEGT. Deletions cut 0 bases from V and 0 bases from J, with 6 bases between. The CDR3 is made up of 16 amino acids. The CDR3 coding sequence is TGTGCCAGCAGTGAAGCGCCGGACTCTGGGGCCAACGTCCTGACTTTC. It encodes CASSEAPDSGANVLTF.

The V call is TRBV19, the J call TRBJ2-1; 11 bases fit TRBD2. CDR1 is LNHDA, CDR2 SQIVND, per germline (reference sequence). The CDR3 runs to 15 residues. Losses at the gene ends were 8 bases for V and 5 bases for J; bases not matched to a gene: 8. As DNA, the CDR3 is TGTGCCAGTCAACCCTCTAGCGGGGGGAACAATGAGCAGTTCTTC. It codes for CASQPSSGGNNEQFF.

The chain joins TRBV4-3 to TRBJ2-7, with D hard to call. V was pared by 4 bases and J by 4 bases, with 8 bases between. This CDR3 contains 12 residues. Germline values: CDR1 LGHNA, CDR2 YSLEER. This CDR3 is CASSPRRYEQYF. CDR3 coding DNA: TGCGCCAGCAGCCCTCGCAGATACGAGCAGTACTTC.

This clone was found once. The chain recombines TRBV4-3 with TRBJ2-2; 9 nucleotides match TRBD2. The V gene's germline CDR1 is LGHNA and CDR2 YSLEER. The CDR3 extends over 17 amino acids. The V gene end was trimmed by 0 bases and the J gene end by 6 bases; junction bases not matched to a gene: 8. Written as DNA, the CDR3 is TGCGCCAGCAGCCAAGATTACCCGGGACTAGCATCCGGGGAGCTGTTTTTT. Its translation is CASSQDYPGLASGELFF.

The rearrangement joins TRBV5-4 to TRBJ2-3; 9 bases are shared with TRBD2. V shed 1 base and J 4 bases; nucleotides not matched to a gene: 10. The CDR3 spans 17 residues. Per the germline V gene, CDR1 is SGHNT and CDR2 is YYREEE (reference sequence). The chain's CDR3 is CASSLLVAGGGADTQYF. The CDR3 bases are TGTGCCAGCAGCTTGCTGGTCGCGGGAGGGGGGGCAGATACGCAGTATTTT.

The chain links TRBV5-4 to TRBJ1-1; 9 nucleotides agree with TRBD1. V lost 4 bases, J lost 4 bases, and 8 bases stayed unmatched. The CDR3 extends over 15 amino acids. Germline V gene data show CDR1 as SGHNT and CDR2 as YYREEE (reference sequence). For the CDR3, the DNA is TGTGCCAGCAGCACCCGACAGGGGGAGGGCACTGAAGCTTTCTTT. This translates into CASSTRQGEGTEAFF.

This clone has only a few counts. The genes are TRBV5-1 and TRBJ2-7; 10 bases are shared with TRBD2. Germline CDR1 reads SGHRS; CDR2 reads YFSETQ. The CDR3 length is 14 residues. Unmatched junction bases numbered 4, after V lost 0 bases and J lost 7 bases. CDR3: CASSLVASGGEQYF. The CDR3 region has the DNA TGCGCCAGCAGCTTGGTTGCTAGCGGGGGAGAGCAGTACTTC. Variable domain in full (rest from reference TRBV5-1 and TRBJ2-7): KAGVTQTPRYLIKTRGQQVTLSCSPISGHRSVSWYQQTPGQGLQFLFEYFSETQRNKGNFPGRFSGRQFSNSRSEMNVSTLELGDSALYLCASSLVASGGEQYFGPGTRLTVT.

The chain carries TRBV2 and TRBJ2-1, with TRBD1 identical over 8 bases. CDR1 and CDR2 (germline): SNHLY, FYNNEI. The V gene end was trimmed by 6 bases and the J gene end by 3 bases; junction bases not matched to a gene: 7. CDR3 length: 15 amino acids. DNA of the CDR3: TGTGCCAGCAGCAGAACAGGGGGAAGCTACAATGAGCAGTTCTTC. This gives the protein CASSRTGGSYNEQFF.

In its sample, this clone was seen a few times. The V gene is TRBV7-9, the J gene TRBJ2-1; possible D gene TRBD2, 6 bases. The V end was cut by 3 bases, the J end by 7 bases, with 19 bases between. Germline CDR1 is SEHNR and CDR2 is FQNEAQ (reference sequence). The length of the CDR3 is 16 residues. The CDR3 coding sequence is TGTGCCAGCAGCTTCGCCTTACCGGGAGTAGGAAATGAGCAGTTCTTC. Translating gives CASSFALPGVGNEQFF.

The V gene is TRBV6-5, the J gene TRBJ1-2; D is perhaps TRBD1 (6 bases). The CDR3 totals 14 residues. Germline V gene sequence: CDR1 MNHEY, CDR2 SVGAGI. Trimming took 2 bases from V and 8 from J, leaving 15 bases between them. The CDR3 sequence is CASSYATGITGYTF. The CDR3 bases are TGTGCCAGCAGTTACGCAACAGGGATTACGGGCTACACCTTC.

The J gene is TRBJ1-5, the V gene TRBV24-1; D may be TRBD1 (5 bases). The CDR3 is made up of 14 amino acids. V was trimmed by 9 bases and J by 3 bases, leaving 14 bases between them. Germline values: CDR1 KGHDR, CDR2 SFDVKD. The CDR3 DNA sequence: TGTGCCACCTGGGGCGGGGGACTCAATCAGCCCCAGCATTTT. Translating gives CATWGGGLNQPQHF.

The chain joins TRBV9 to TRBJ2-2, with no clear D. Germline CDR1 reads SGDLS; CDR2 reads YYNGEE. Trimming took 1 base from V and 4 from J, leaving 11 bases between them. This CDR3 spans 15 amino acids. In DNA form, the CDR3 reads TGTGCCAGCAGCGTATTGGAAACCCGCACCGGGGAGCTGTTTTTT. Amino acids: CASSVLETRTGELFF.

The chain carries TRBV9 and TRBJ2-6; a possible D gene is TRBD1 (5 bases). Germline V lookup: CDR1 SGDLS, CDR2 YYNGEE. The CDR3 is 14 residues long. The germline V and J ends were trimmed by 8 bases and 3 bases, with 12 bases remaining between them. CDR3 bases: TGTGCCAGACCAAGGGGCTATGGGGCCAACGTCCTGACTTTC. Protein sequence: CARPRGYGANVLTF.

CDR3 sequence: CASRIFPGQNSPLHF. The DNA for the CDR3 is TGTGCCAGCAGGATCTTTCCGGGACAGAATTCACCCCTCCACTTT. The chain is built from TRBV28 and TRBJ1-6; TRBD1 agrees at 7 bases. Germline V gives CDR1 MDHEN, CDR2 SYDVKM. V was clipped by 6 bases and J by 7 bases; unmatched bases: 9. The CDR3 contains 15 residues.

In nucleotides, the CDR3 is TGCGCCAGCGTGGGTGCTGACCAAGAGACCCAGTACTTC. Encoded protein: CASVGADQETQYF. The J gene is TRBJ2-5, the V gene TRBV4-1; D remains unclear. Germline CDR1 MGHRA, CDR2 YSYEKL. This CDR3 comprises 13 residues. V was clipped by 8 bases and J by 0 bases, with 10 bases between them.

The CDR3 sequence is CASSGLLKGEAFF. For the CDR3, the DNA is TGTGCCAGCAGTGGACTTCTTAAGGGTGAAGCTTTCTTT. This sequence joins TRBV12-3 or TRBV12-4 and TRBJ1-1; D gene ambiguous. This CDR3 is built from 13 residues. Trimming removed 5 bases at V and 7 bases at J, with 14 bases between.

The chain couples TRBV11-2 to TRBJ2-7; TRBD1 aligns across 9 bases. The CDR3 loop spans 12 amino acids. CDR1 is SGHAT, CDR2 FQNNGV, per germline. The V and J ends lost 6 bases and 13 bases, in that order; junction bases with no gene match: 10. The CDR3 sequence: CASRETGGASYF. The CDR3 DNA follows: TGTGCCAGCAGGGAAACAGGGGGCGCTTCCTACTTC.

DNA of the CDR3: TGTGCCAGCAGCCCTGGTCGGTTAAATGAGCAGTTCTTC. This encodes CASSPGRLNEQFF. The chain combines TRBV7-3 with TRBJ2-1; D unresolved. V lost 5 bases and J lost 7, with 12 bases in between. This CDR3 region has 13 residues. CDR1 is SGHTA, CDR2 FQGTGA, per germline.

This clone is a singleton in its sample. This chain connects TRBV6-5 to TRBJ2-3; maybe TRBD2 (7 bases). Germline V gene lookup returns CDR1 MNHEY and CDR2 SVGAGI. CDR3 size: 15 residues. Trimming stripped 7 bases from V and 4 bases from J, with 18 bases between. The CDR3 is CASTPRGASADTQYF. CDR3 bases: TGTGCCAGCACCCCACGGGGGGCTAGCGCAGATACGCAGTATTTT.

For this clone: In the same sample, other DNA sequences code for this CDR3. The chain combines TRBV20-1 with TRBJ1-1; D gene ambiguous. Trimming removed 3 bases at V and 3 bases at J, with 2 bases between. Per the germline V gene, CDR1 is DFQATT and CDR2 is SNEGSKA (reference sequence). This CDR3 contains 10 residues. Written as DNA, the CDR3 is TGCAGTGCTAGGGACACTGAAGCTTTCTTT. Its translation: CSARDTEAFF.

The chain recombines TRBV5-4 with TRBJ1-2, with 10 bases matching TRBD1. In germline, CDR1 is SGHNT, CDR2 YYREEE (reference sequence). Unmatched junction bases numbered 12, after V lost 3 bases and J lost 4 bases. The CDR3 spans 17 residues. CDR3 region: CASSSGQGGLLTYGYTF. The CDR3 coding sequence is TGTGCCAGCAGCTCAGGACAGGGGGGGCTTCTCACCTATGGCTACACCTTC.

The chain carries TRBV7-2 and TRBJ1-1, with D possibly TRBD1 on 5 matching bases. CDR1 and CDR2 (germline): SGHTA, FQGNSA. The CDR3 extends over 14 amino acids. Between the trimmed V and J ends, which lost 1 base and 9 bases, there was a span of 15 bases. The CDR3 here is CASSLEPFVGQAFF. As DNA, the CDR3 is TGTGCCAGCAGCTTAGAACCCTTTGTGGGGCAAGCTTTCTTT. Full variable domain (missing parts from reference TRBV7-2 and TRBJ1-1): GAGVSQSPSNKVTEKGKDVELRCDPISGHTALYWYRQSLGQGLEFLIYFQGNSAPDKSGLPSDRFSAERTGGSVSTLTIQRTQQEDSAVYLCASSLEPFVGQAFFGQGTRLTVV.